Listed below are T cell receptor beta chains from one sample, sequenced in a study of T cells in Graves' hyperthyroidism and ophthalmopathy. TCRdb recomputed calls from the multiplex PCR reads with MiXCR, one row per CDR3 protein. The sample contains about 400,000 distinct CDR3 sequences, around 14% of which appear only once. Sequenced input: blood. The source is a woman under 30 with Graves' hyperthyroidism. The CDR3 runs from the conserved cysteine through the conserved F or W. D genes are given only for firm matches. For some rows the clone size is stated as once, few or many, or as a class when expanded; others skip it.

cdr3_nt,cdr3_aa,clone_size,v_call,j_call,d_call
TGTGCCAGCAGTTTTGAAGGGGAGGGTGGTCAGCCCCAGCATTTT,CASSFEGEGGQPQHF,many,TRBV28,TRBJ1-5,.
TGTGCCAGCAGTTTACCCCAGGATTCACCCCTCCACTTT,CASSLPQDSPLHF,.,TRBV28,TRBJ1-6,.
TGTGCCAGCAGTAAGGGACACCGGTCCTACAATGAGCAGTTCTTC,CASSKGHRSYNEQFF,.,TRBV12-3/TRBV12-4,TRBJ2-1,.
TGCGCCAGCAGCTTACCCCGGACAGGGGAGAATGAAAAACTGTTTTTT,CASSLPRTGENEKLFF,few,TRBV5-1,TRBJ1-4,TRBD1
TGTGCCAGCAGCTCCATCAGCGGGGACTACCGACTCTACAATGAGCAGTTCTTC,CASSSISGDYRLYNEQFF,.,TRBV3-1,TRBJ2-1,TRBD2
TGTGCCAGCAGCAAATGGGAGAACACTGAAGCTTTCTTT,CASSKWENTEAFF,.,TRBV7-8,TRBJ1-1,.
TGTGCCAGCAGTCGGGGACTAGCGGGACCCTACGAGCAGTACTTC,CASSRGLAGPYEQYF,.,TRBV27,TRBJ2-7,TRBD2
TGTGCCAGCAGCTTAGTTTCCGGGCCGGGACCGCACAATGAGCAGTTCTTC,CASSLVSGPGPHNEQFF,.,TRBV7-3,TRBJ2-1,.
TGCAGTGCTAGAGATACCAGAACCCTCCATCAGCCCCAGCATTTT,CSARDTRTLHQPQHF,.,TRBV20-1,TRBJ1-5,.
TGTGCCAGCAGCTTGGACAGTTATACGCAGTATTTT,CASSLDSYTQYF,few,TRBV7-9,TRBJ2-3,.
TGTGCCAGCAGCCCGGGGGGACTAGCGGGGGTTCTTAATGAGCAGTTCTTC,CASSPGGLAGVLNEQFF,many,TRBV12-3/TRBV12-4,TRBJ2-1,TRBD2
TGCAGTGCTAGAGATCCGGGGGCTCTCTATGGCTACACCTTC,CSARDPGALYGYTF,.,TRBV20-1,TRBJ1-2,.
TGTGCCAGCAGGCGGGACAGGGGCAAATTTGAAGCTTTCTTT,CASRRDRGKFEAFF,many,TRBV28,TRBJ1-1,TRBD1
TGTGCCACCACTAATACACCGGATTACAATGAGCAGTTCTTC,CATTNTPDYNEQFF,many,TRBV24-1,TRBJ2-1,.
TGTGCCAGCAGTTTGGGGACTTCTCAAGAGACCCAGTACTTC,CASSLGTSQETQYF,many,TRBV28,TRBJ2-5,.
TGCAGTGCTAGGGGGGATGACAGGGGATCTGGCTACACCTTC,CSARGDDRGSGYTF,few,TRBV20-1,TRBJ1-2,TRBD1
TGTGCCAGCAGCTTAATTAGGGAGGACGACGAAAAACTGTTTTTT,CASSLIREDDEKLFF,.,TRBV11-2,TRBJ1-4,.
TGTGCCAGCCAGCTGGGGCTAGCGGGGTCCTACAATGAGCAGTTCTTC,CASQLGLAGSYNEQFF,.,TRBV9,TRBJ2-1,TRBD2
TGTGCCAGCGAACGGGGGGGCCCCCCAGATACGCAGTATTTT,CASERGGPPDTQYF,many,TRBV2,TRBJ2-3,TRBD2
TGTGCCAGCAGAGGGGCGGCAGATACGCAGTATTTT,CASRGAADTQYF,.,TRBV28,TRBJ2-3,.
TGCAGCATTATAGGGACAGGGGTTGCCTACGAGCAGTACTTC,CSIIGTGVAYEQYF,many,TRBV29-1,TRBJ2-7,TRBD1
TGTGCCAGCAGCTCCCTACAACTGCAGCAGAAGACTAGCGGGAGTATCTATGAGCAGTTCTTC,CASSSLQLQQKTSGSIYEQFF,many,TRBV11-2,TRBJ2-1,TRBD2
TGTGCCAGCAGTTCAACAGGGCACACTGAAGCTTTCTTT,CASSSTGHTEAFF,many,TRBV27,TRBJ1-1,.
TGTGCCAGCAGCCAAGACGGAAGGACAGATAATTCACCCCTCCACTTT,CASSQDGRTDNSPLHF,.,TRBV6-1,TRBJ1-6,.
TGTGCCAGCAGTTCCTACGAATCAGGGGGAGGTCATGAAAAACTGTTTTTT,CASSSYESGGGHEKLFF,many,TRBV28,TRBJ1-4,TRBD1
TGTGCCAGCAGCGATCCCCTCCGGCAGGGGGGCTACACCTTC,CASSDPLRQGGYTF,.,TRBV25-1,TRBJ1-2,.
TGCGCCAGCAGCTCCGATCCACTAGGTACTAAAGAGACCCAGTACTTC,CASSSDPLGTKETQYF,.,TRBV5-1,TRBJ2-5,.
TGTGCCAGCAGTTTAAGTCGGATAGGGGCACCGAACACTGAAGCTTTCTTT,CASSLSRIGAPNTEAFF,many,TRBV28,TRBJ1-1,.
TGTGCCAGCAGCTTGCCCGCGAGCTCTGGGGCCAACGTCCTGACTTTC,CASSLPASSGANVLTF,few,TRBV5-5,TRBJ2-6,.
TGTGCCAGCAGCCTACCGACAGGGACGAACACTGAAGCTTTCTTT,CASSLPTGTNTEAFF,.,TRBV5-4,TRBJ1-1,TRBD1
TGTGCCAGCCGCGGAGGCGGGAAAAGCACAGATACGCAGTATTTT,CASRGGGKSTDTQYF,few,TRBV5-4,TRBJ2-3,.
TGTGCCAGCAGCTCGGGGCAGAAGTTAATGAACACTGAAGCTTTCTTT,CASSSGQKLMNTEAFF,many,TRBV27,TRBJ1-1,.
TGCAGTGCTCCTACTACTAGCAGCAGCTCCTACAATGAGCAGTTCTTC,CSAPTTSSSSYNEQFF,.,TRBV20-1,TRBJ2-1,.
TGTGCCATCAGCGGAGGGGTTAACTCTGGAAACACCATATATTTT,CAISGGVNSGNTIYF,few,TRBV10-3,TRBJ1-3,.
TGTGCCGGAACAGACGTCGGCTACGAGCAGTACTTC,CAGTDVGYEQYF,many,TRBV2,TRBJ2-7,.
TGTGCCAGCAGTTCCCTGGGGGGACTTAGCCAAGAGACCCAGTACTTC,CASSSLGGLSQETQYF,many,TRBV28,TRBJ2-5,.
TGTGCCAGCAGCCCGGGGGCGGGGGGGAACACTGAAGCTTTCTTT,CASSPGAGGNTEAFF,many,TRBV7-3,TRBJ1-1,.